A single sample is the source of the 14 T cell receptor beta chains below, sequenced in a study of blood T cell repertoires in COVID-19. The table came from immunoSEQ multiplex PCR; TCRdb's copy has only in-frame clones and leaves some out. The sample lists a few hundred thousand clones; about 90% were seen once. Sequencing input: PBMCs or T cells enriched from blood (not recorded which). These receptors came from a woman between 18 and 29 years old with acute COVID-19.

This chain uses TRBV11-3 with TRBJ2-3; 12 nucleotides match TRBD2. V dropped 4 bases and J dropped 4; count of bases not matched to a gene: 6. The CDR3 extends over 16 amino acids. Germline V lookup: CDR1 SGHNT, CDR2 YENEEA. The CDR3 protein is CASSSRTSGAPDTQYF. The DNA for the CDR3 is TGTGCCAGCAGCTCCCGGACTAGCGGGGCGCCAGATACGCAGTATTTT.

V gene TRBV6-5 combines with J gene TRBJ2-3, with TRBD1 as a possible D gene (5 bases). V lost 0 bases and J lost 2, with 12 bases in between. CDR1 and CDR2 (germline): MNHEY, SVGAGI. The CDR3 sequence is 16 residues long. The CDR3 reads CASSYSITGTTDTQYF. CDR3 in DNA: TGTGCCAGCAGTTACTCTATTACAGGCACCACAGATACGCAGTATTTT.

The CDR3 here is CASSYLTGGTSPLHF. The CDR3 nucleotides read TGTGCCAGCAGTTACCTGACAGGGGGGACTTCACCCCTCCACTTT. The chain combines TRBV6-5 with TRBJ1-6; 9 nucleotides match TRBD1. J was trimmed by 9 bases and V by 2 bases; bases with no gene match: 5. The CDR3 spans 15 residues. Germline V gene sequence: CDR1 MNHEY, CDR2 SVGAGI.

This sequence joins TRBV5-1 and TRBJ2-5; weak D call: TRBD2 (5 bases). The CDR3 totals 13 residues. V lost 0 bases to trimming and J lost 2 bases, with 5 bases between them. Per germline, CDR1 SGHRS and CDR2 YFSETQ. The DNA of the CDR3 is TGCGCCAGCAGCTTGGGGGAGCAAGAGACCCAGTACTTC. Protein sequence: CASSLGEQETQYF. Combining the CDR3 with reference TRBV5-1 and TRBJ2-5 gives the whole variable domain KAGVTQTPRYLIKTRGQQVTLSCSPISGHRSVSWYQQTPGQGLQFLFEYFSETQRNKGNFPGRFSGRQFSNSRSEMNVSTLELGDSALYLCASSLGEQETQYFGPGTRLLVL.

This chain uses TRBV14 with TRBJ2-7; D gene ambiguous. The CDR3 extends over 12 amino acids. From germline, CDR1 is SGHDN and CDR2 FVKESK. V dropped 2 bases and J dropped 4 bases, with 6 bases sitting between them. The CDR3 DNA is TGTGCCAGCAGCCAACTTCGTTACGAGCAGTACTTC. It encodes CASSQLRYEQYF.

This chain connects TRBV28 to TRBJ1-1; 9 bases match TRBD1. The CDR3 covers 15 residues. Germline V gives CDR1 MDHEN, CDR2 SYDVKM. V was pared by 4 bases and J by 10 bases, with 13 bases of the junction left unmatched. In nucleotides, the CDR3 is TGTGCCAGCAGTTGGGGACAGGGTGCTATGAAGGGAGCTTTCTTT. Translation gives CASSWGQGAMKGAFF.

The rearrangement joins TRBV30 to TRBJ2-1, with D possibly TRBD1 on 5 matching bases. The CDR3 spans 13 residues. CDR1 GTSNPN and CDR2 SVGIG come from the germline V gene (reference sequence). V gave up 0 bases and J gave up 6 bases, with 9 bases separating them. The CDR3 region is CAWSVGVPNEQFF. CDR3 bases: TGTGCCTGGAGTGTAGGGGTCCCCAATGAGCAGTTCTTC.

This chain links TRBV4-2 with TRBJ1-4, with 7 nucleotides matching TRBD1. J gave up 7 bases and V 3 bases, and 8 bases lay outside the gene matches. The CDR3 length is 15 residues. Germline V gene data show CDR1 as LGHNA and CDR2 as YNFKEQ. Written as DNA, the CDR3 is TGTGCCAGCAGCCAGCGCGACAGGGACGGTGAAAAACTGTTTTTT. Translating gives CASSQRDRDGEKLFF.

The CDR3 bases are TGTGCCAGCAGCTTAAAGGCCGGCGGGGGCGAGCAGTACTTC. Translation: CASSLKAGGGEQYF. This chain uses TRBV11-2 with TRBJ2-7; 7 nucleotides match TRBD2. CDR1 SGHAT and CDR2 FQNNGV come from the germline V gene. The V gene end was trimmed by 2 bases and the J gene end by 6 bases; junction bases not matched to a gene: 7. The CDR3 spans 14 residues.

The rearrangement uses TRBV2 and TRBJ1-1; 8 positions match TRBD1. Germline CDR1 reads SNHLY; CDR2 reads FYNNEI. V dropped 5 bases and J dropped 3; count of bases not matched to a gene: 8. CDR3 length: 15 residues. The CDR3 spells CASSSRTGWDTEAFF. DNA of the CDR3: TGTGCCAGCAGTTCCCGGACAGGGTGGGACACTGAAGCTTTCTTT. The full variable domain, with the rest looked up from reference TRBV2 and TRBJ1-1, is EPEVTQTPSHQVTQMGQEVILRCVPISNHLYFYWYRQILGQKVEFLVSFYNNEISEKSEIFDDQFSVERPDGSNFTLKIRSTKLEDSAMYFCASSSRTGWDTEAFFGQGTRLTVV.

V and J are TRBV3-1 (or the pseudogene TRBV3-2) and TRBJ2-7; TRBD1 aligns across 9 bases. This CDR3 has 15 residues. Germline V gives CDR1 LGHDT, CDR2 YNNKEL (reference sequence). Losses at the gene ends were 4 bases for V and 2 bases for J; bases not matched to a gene: 6. In DNA form, the CDR3 reads TGTGCCAGCAGCCGCGGACAGGGGAATCCCTACGAGCAGTACTTC. Protein: CASSRGQGNPYEQYF.

The chain recombines TRBV7-9 with TRBJ2-1, with 11 bases aligning to TRBD2. V gave up 5 bases and J gave up 6 bases; unmatched junction bases: 6. CDR1 and CDR2 (germline): SEHNR, FQNEAQ (reference sequence). The CDR3 covers 15 residues. CDR3 sequence: CASSPLAGGFNEQFF. Written as DNA, the CDR3 is TGTGCCAGCAGCCCCCTAGCGGGAGGATTCAATGAGCAGTTCTTC.

V and J are TRBV7-3 and TRBJ1-1, with D possibly being TRBD1 (5 bases). Germline V gives CDR1 SGHTA, CDR2 FQGTGA. V was trimmed by 2 bases and J by 0 bases, leaving 16 bases between them. CDR3 size: 17 residues. CDR3 nucleotide sequence: TGTGCCAGCAGCTTACGGGCAGGGAAGGGGATGAACACTGAAGCTTTCTTT. Encoded protein: CASSLRAGKGMNTEAFF.

The rearrangement uses TRBV7-9 and TRBJ1-4; D remains unclear. The CDR3 runs to 15 residues. Germline loops: CDR1 SEHNR, CDR2 FQNEAQ (reference sequence). Trimming left V 1 base short and J 7 bases short, with 13 bases between. The CDR3 DNA reads as TGTGCCAGCAGCTTAGTGGGAGCTTCGGGTGAAAAACTGTTTTTT. This codes for CASSLVGASGEKLFF.